This record concerns one T cell receptor (beta chain) sequence. The CDR3 is 14 residues long. V was trimmed by 3 bases and J by 6 bases, leaving 14 bases between them. Germline V gives CDR1 MNHNS, CDR2 SASEGT. In the study's own analysis: Estimates of nucleated cell counts were drawn from the amplification of reference gene primers. The assay was immunoSEQ multiplex PCR, and TCRdb's table has in-frame clones only and misses some. V, J and clone size are those of that table, while D and trimming were read from the DNA. There are roughly 260,000 clones in the sample; just under 90% occur only once, and over 3.5% lies in the top ten. The sample originates from a study of blood T cell repertoires in COVID-19. At the level of the study: Material from acute and convalescent COVID-19 was sourced from the United States, Italy and Spain.

The origin of this receptor is a woman between 35 and 50 years old with acute or convalescent COVID-19. The specimen was peripheral blood. The chain joins TRBV6-1 to TRBJ1-1; the D gene is possibly TRBD1 (6 bases). The CDR3 here is CASSDRQGQPEAFF. For the CDR3, the DNA is TGTGCCAGCAGTGACAGGCAGGGACAACCTGAAGCTTTCTTT.